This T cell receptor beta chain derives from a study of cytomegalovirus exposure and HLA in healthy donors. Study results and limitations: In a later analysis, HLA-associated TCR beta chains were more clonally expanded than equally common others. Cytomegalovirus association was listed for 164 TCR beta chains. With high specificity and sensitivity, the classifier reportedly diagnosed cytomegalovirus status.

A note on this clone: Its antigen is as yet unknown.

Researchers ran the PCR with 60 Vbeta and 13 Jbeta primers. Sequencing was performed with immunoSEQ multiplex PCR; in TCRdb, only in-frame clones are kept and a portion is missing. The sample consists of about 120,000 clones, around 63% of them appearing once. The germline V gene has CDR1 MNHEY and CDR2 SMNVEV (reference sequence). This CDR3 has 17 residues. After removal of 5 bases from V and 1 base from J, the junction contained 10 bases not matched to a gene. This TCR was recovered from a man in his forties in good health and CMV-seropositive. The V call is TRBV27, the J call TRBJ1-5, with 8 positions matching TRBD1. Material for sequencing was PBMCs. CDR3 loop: CASSARQGRGSNQPQHF. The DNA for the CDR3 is TGTGCCAGCAGTGCCCGACAGGGGCGTGGGAGCAATCAGCCCCAGCATTTT.